What follows is one T cell receptor beta chain and its context. What it binds is unknown. Treatment noted: 10-day PBMC culture with coronavirus spike peptide pools or control peptides (ViraFEST assay). During the years 2011-2018, before the COVID-19 pandemic, the unexposed donor's CD4+ T cells were collected. Using peptide pools, antigen-specific T cells were expanded in ViraFEST before TCRs were sequenced. Once obtained from cultured CD4+ T cells, the DNA was sequenced using the Oncomine TCR Beta short-read assay. Extraction of genomic DNA was performed on cultured CD4+ T cells. TCRdb re-analysed the PCR reads in MiXCR, keeping a single row per CDR3 protein. In the table there are 5,800 or so distinct CDR3 sequences, roughly a third of which are singletons. There are 14 residues in the CDR3. CDR1 and CDR2 (germline): MNHNS, SASEGT. The trim removed 4 bases at V and 3 bases at J, leaving 4 bases unmatched.

The data originate from a study of vaccination and CD4 T cells after COVID-19. Study overall: Controls used CEFX viral epitopes (positive), HIV-1 Nef peptides (negative), or no peptide.

The sequencing input was CD4+ T cells from blood, cultured in vitro. The J gene is TRBJ2-7, the V gene TRBV6-1; 9 nucleotides line up with TRBD2. The clonotype was recovered from a human donor in good health. DNA of the CDR3: TGTGCCAGCAGTGTCTTAGCGGGAGACTACGAGCAGTACTTC. Its translation is CASSVLAGDYEQYF.